This TCR beta chain was profiled in a study of T cell repertoires in cytomegalovirus infection. On the study more broadly: As its CMV epitopes, the study selected recently identified HLA-C-restricted and well-studied HLA-B-restricted targets. In public TCR beta signatures, there were indications of both CMV infection and matching HLA type. Findings and caveats of the study: Predominance within the ex vivo response was attributable to HLA-C-restricted CMV-specific TCR beta clonotypes. People with CMV and the relevant HLA were identified by cumulative public TCR beta family frequency.

Between the trimmed V and J ends, which lost 3 bases and 4 bases, there was a span of 8 bases. In germline, CDR1 is SGHTA, CDR2 FQGNSA. The CDR3 is 13 residues long. This clonotype was found many times. Antigen specificity is unknown. From the reads, TCRdb called clonotypes with MiXCR, one entry per CDR3 protein. The sample has roughly 500,000 distinct CDR3 sequences, about 33% seen once. This chain uses TRBV7-2 with TRBJ2-3; D not resolved. This receptor was obtained from a human donor in good health (CMV status not recorded). Some clones in this sample may be carry-over from other donors' samples. The material sequenced was cultured PBMCs, taken from culture after CMV antigen stimulation. CDR3 sequence: CASSFPASDTQYF. The CDR3, as DNA: TGTGCCAGCAGCTTCCCAGCGTCAGATACGCAGTATTTT.